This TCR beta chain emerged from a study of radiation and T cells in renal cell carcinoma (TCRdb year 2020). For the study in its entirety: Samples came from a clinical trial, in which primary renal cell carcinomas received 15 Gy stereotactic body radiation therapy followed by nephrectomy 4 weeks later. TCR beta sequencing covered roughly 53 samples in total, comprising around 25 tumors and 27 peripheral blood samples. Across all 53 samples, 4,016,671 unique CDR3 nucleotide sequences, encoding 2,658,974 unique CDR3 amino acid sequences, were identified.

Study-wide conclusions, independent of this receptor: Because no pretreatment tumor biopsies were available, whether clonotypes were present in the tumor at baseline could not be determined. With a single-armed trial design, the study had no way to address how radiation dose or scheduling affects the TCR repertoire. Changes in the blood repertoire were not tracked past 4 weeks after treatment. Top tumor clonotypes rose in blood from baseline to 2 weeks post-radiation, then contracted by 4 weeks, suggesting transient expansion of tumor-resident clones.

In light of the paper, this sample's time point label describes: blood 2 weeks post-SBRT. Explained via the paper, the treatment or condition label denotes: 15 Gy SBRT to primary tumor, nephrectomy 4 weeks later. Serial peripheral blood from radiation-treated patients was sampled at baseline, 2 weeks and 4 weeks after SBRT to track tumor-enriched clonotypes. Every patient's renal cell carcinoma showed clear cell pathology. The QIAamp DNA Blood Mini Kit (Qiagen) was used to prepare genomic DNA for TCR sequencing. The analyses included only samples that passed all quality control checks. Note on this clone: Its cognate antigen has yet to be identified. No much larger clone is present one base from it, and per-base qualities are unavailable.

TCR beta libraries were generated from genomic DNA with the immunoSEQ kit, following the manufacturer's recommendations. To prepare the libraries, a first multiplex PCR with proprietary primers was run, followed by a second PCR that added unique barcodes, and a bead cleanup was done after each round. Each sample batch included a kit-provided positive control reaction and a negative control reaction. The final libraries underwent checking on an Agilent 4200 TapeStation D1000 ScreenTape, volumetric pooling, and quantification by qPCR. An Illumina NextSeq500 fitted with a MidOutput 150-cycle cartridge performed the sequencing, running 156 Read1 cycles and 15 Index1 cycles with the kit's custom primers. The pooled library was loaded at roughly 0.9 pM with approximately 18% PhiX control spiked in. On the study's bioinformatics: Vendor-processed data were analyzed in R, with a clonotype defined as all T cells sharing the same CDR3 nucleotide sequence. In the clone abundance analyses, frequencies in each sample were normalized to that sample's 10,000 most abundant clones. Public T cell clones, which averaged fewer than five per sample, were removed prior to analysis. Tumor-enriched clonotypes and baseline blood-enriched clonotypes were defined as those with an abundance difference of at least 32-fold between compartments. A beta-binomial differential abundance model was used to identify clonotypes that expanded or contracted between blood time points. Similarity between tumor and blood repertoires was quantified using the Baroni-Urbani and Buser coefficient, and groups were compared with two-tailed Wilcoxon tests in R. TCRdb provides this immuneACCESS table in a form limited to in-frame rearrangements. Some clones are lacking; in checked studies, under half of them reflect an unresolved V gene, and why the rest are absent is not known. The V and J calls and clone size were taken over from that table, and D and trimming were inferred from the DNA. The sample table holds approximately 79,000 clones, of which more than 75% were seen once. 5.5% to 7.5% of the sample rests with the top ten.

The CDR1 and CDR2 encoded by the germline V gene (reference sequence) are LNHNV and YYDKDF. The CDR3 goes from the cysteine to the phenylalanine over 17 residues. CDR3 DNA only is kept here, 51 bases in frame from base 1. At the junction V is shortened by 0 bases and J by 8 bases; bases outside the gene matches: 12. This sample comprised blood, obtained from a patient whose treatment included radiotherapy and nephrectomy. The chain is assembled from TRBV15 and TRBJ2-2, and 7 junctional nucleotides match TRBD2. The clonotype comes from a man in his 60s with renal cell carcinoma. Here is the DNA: TGTGCCACCAGCAGAGATGCAGCGGGACCCGGGGTGGGGGAGCTGTTTTTT. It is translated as CATSRDAAGPGVGELFF.